The TCR beta chain described here comes from a study of cytomegalovirus exposure and HLA in healthy donors. Whole-study results and caveats: Rarity held for most TCR sequences, but there were some public TCRs that occurred in many donors.

Turning to this clone: Its specificity is unknown.

The PCR was carried out with 60 Vbeta primers and 13 Jbeta primers. The assay was immunoSEQ multiplex PCR, and TCRdb's table has in-frame clones only and misses some. The sample holds around 200,000 clones, about 85% seen once. This CDR3 has 17 amino acids. The germline V gene has CDR1 LGHNA and CDR2 YSLEER. Trimming took 4 bases from V and 1 from J, leaving 19 bases between them. This sequence was found in a woman aged 45 to 65 in good health and CMV-seropositive. V usage is TRBV4-3 and J usage is TRBJ1-1; tentatively, D is TRBD1 (5 bases). What was sequenced was PBMCs. DNA for the CDR3: TGCGCCAGCAGCCCTAAGTCTTGGTACAGGACGAACACTGAAGCTTTCTTT. This translates into CASSPKSWYRTNTEAFF.